This TCR beta chain came from a study of post-analysis software for immune sequencing data. On the study more broadly: Relapsing-remitting, secondary progressive and progressive-relapsing multiple sclerosis courses were included. Study-level findings and limits: Samples from a shared batch, those prepared together, strongly co-clustered by F measure. There was significantly lower normalized Chao1 diversity in multiple sclerosis patients than in controls.

The TCR beta cDNA libraries carried unique molecular identifiers. T cells numbering roughly 1 to 10 million yielded roughly 500,000 cDNA molecules. TCRdb re-called the PCR reads through MiXCR, storing one row per CDR3 protein. This table has about 770,000 distinct CDR3 sequences, about 45% appearing once. This clonotype was counted a few times. Its antigen remains unknown. An end of the junction does not agree with germline; a read error may underlie this. Sequenced material: blood. This clonotype was sampled from a girl aged 5-17 years with multiple sclerosis.

The CDR3 region has the DNA TGTGCTAGCAGCTTTGGTTCAGGACGCTACAATGAGCAGTTCTTC. Protein: CASSFGSGRYNEQFF. The chain recombines TRBV7-7 with TRBJ2-1; D remains ambiguous. The CDR3 has 15 amino acids. CDR1 and CDR2 (germline): SSHAT, FNYEAQ (reference sequence).